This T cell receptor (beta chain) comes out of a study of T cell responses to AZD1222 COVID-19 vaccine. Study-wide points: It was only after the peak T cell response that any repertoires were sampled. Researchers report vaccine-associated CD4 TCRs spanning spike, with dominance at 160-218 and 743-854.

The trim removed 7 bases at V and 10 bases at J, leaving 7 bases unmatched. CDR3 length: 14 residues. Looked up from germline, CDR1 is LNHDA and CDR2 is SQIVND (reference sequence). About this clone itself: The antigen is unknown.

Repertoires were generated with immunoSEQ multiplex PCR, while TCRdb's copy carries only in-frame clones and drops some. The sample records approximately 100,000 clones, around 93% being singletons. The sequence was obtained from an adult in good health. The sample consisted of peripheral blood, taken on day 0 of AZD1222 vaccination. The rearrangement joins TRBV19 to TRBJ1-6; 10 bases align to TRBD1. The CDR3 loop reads CASKRDRGRSPLHF. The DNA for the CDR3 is TGTGCCAGTAAGCGGGACAGGGGACGATCACCCCTCCACTTT.